These 20 T cell receptor beta chains were sequenced from one sample in a study of blood T cells in healthy people across ages. Combining a sample-barcoded 5' primer with a J-beta primer mix, a second PCR ran for roughly 7 to 12 cycles. TCRdb called the 5' RACE reads again in MiXCR, with one record for every CDR3 protein. This sample has roughly 730,000 distinct CDR3 sequences; more than 55% occur once, and the top ten carry under 30%. The sequenced sample was blood. The source is a man aged 35-49 years in good health.

A few counts support this clonotype. The chain links TRBV3-1 to TRBJ1-4; possible D gene TRBD1, 5 bases. V shed 3 bases and J shed 3 bases, with 20 bases lying between them. CDR1 and CDR2 from the germline V gene are LGHDT and YNNKEL (reference sequence). The CDR3 spans 18 residues. The CDR3 DNA follows: TGTGCCAGCAGCCACGGGGGAGCTAGTAGGGCTGCTAATGAAAAACTGTTTTTT. Encoded protein: CASSHGGASRAANEKLFF.

This clonotype has more than one count but fewer than ten. CDR3 nucleotide sequence: TGCAGTGCTAGACAGGGGGCCGGGATCGGGGTAGCCAAAAACATTCAGTACTTC. This gives the protein CSARQGAGIGVAKNIQYF. The chain joins TRBV20-1 to TRBJ2-4, with 8 bases lining up with TRBD1. This CDR3 is 18 amino acids long. J gave up 0 bases and V 2 bases, and 12 bases lay outside the gene matches. The germline gives CDR1 DFQATT, CDR2 SNEGSKA (reference sequence).

The gene calls are TRBV18 and TRBJ2-7; 8 bases fit TRBD1. Looked up from germline, CDR1 is KGHSH and CDR2 is LQKENI. The CDR3 totals 16 residues. The trim removed 3 bases at V and 3 bases at J, leaving 10 bases unmatched. This CDR3 reads CASSPLGTGLIYEQYF. The CDR3 coding sequence is TGTGCCAGCTCACCCCTAGGGACAGGACTGATCTACGAGCAGTACTTC.

The J gene is TRBJ2-1, the V gene TRBV12-3 or TRBV12-4, with a tentative D call TRBD2 (5 bases). The CDR3 has 13 amino acids. V was trimmed by 3 bases and J by 9 bases, leaving 12 bases between them. CDR3: CASSLGSVPEQFF. The DNA of the CDR3 is TGTGCCAGCAGTTTGGGTAGCGTCCCTGAGCAGTTCTTC.

The chain uses TRBV20-1 and TRBJ1-2; possible D gene TRBD1, 6 bases. CDR1 is DFQATT, CDR2 SNEGSKA, per germline (reference sequence). V lost 8 bases and J lost 2, with 18 bases in between. This CDR3 spans 14 amino acids. DNA of the CDR3: TGCAGTATAGGTCGGGGGGCGCCGAACTATGGCTACACCTTC. Its translation: CSIGRGAPNYGYTF.

Only a few counts were recorded for this clonotype. This CDR3 reads CASSSRARGTDTQYF. The CDR3 bases are TGTGCCAGCAGTTCCCGGGCGAGGGGCACAGATACGCAGTATTTT. The chain recombines TRBV12-3 or TRBV12-4 with TRBJ2-3; tentative D call: TRBD2 (5 bases). The CDR3 loop spans 15 amino acids. V gave up 4 bases and J gave up 1 base, with 12 bases separating them.

This chain joins TRBV5-1 and TRBJ2-1, with D perhaps matching TRBD1 (5 bases). Per germline, CDR1 SGHRS and CDR2 YFSETQ. The CDR3 sequence is 15 residues long. The V and J ends lost 0 bases and 10 bases respectively, with 17 bases between them. The CDR3 sequence is CASSLVIQGEEEQFF. The CDR3 DNA reads TGCGCCAGCAGCTTGGTAATTCAGGGTGAGGAGGAGCAGTTCTTC. The full variable domain, in which reference TRBV5-1 and TRBJ2-1 provide the parts outside the CDR3, is KAGVTQTPRYLIKTRGQQVTLSCSPISGHRSVSWYQQTPGQGLQFLFEYFSETQRNKGNFPGRFSGRQFSNSRSEMNVSTLELGDSALYLCASSLVIQGEEEQFFGPGTRLTVL.

The V gene is TRBV9, the J gene TRBJ2-3; D unclear. From germline, CDR1 is SGDLS and CDR2 YYNGEE. The V gene lost 4 bases and the J gene lost 7 bases, with 10 bases spanning the gap. This CDR3 comprises 12 residues. This chain's CDR3 is CASSPRGYTQYF. For the CDR3, the DNA is TGTGCCAGCAGCCCGCGTGGCTATACGCAGTATTTT.

This clonotype has just a few counts. The chain joins TRBV27 to TRBJ2-5, with D possibly TRBD2 on 5 matching bases. Germline V gene sequence: CDR1 MNHEY, CDR2 SMNVEV (reference sequence). CDR3 length equals 13 residues. V lost 5 bases to trimming and J lost 4 bases, with 11 bases between them. The DNA of the CDR3 is TGTGCCAGCAGTCGGGCGGGCGGAGAGACCCAGTACTTC. Protein sequence: CASSRAGGETQYF.

V usage is TRBV2 and J usage is TRBJ2-1; 9 bases are shared with TRBD1. Trimming at V came to 3 bases and at J to 6 bases, leaving 6 bases not matched to a gene. CDR1 and CDR2 from the germline V gene are SNHLY and FYNNEI. This CDR3 contains 15 residues. Here the CDR3 reads CASSDATGGINEQFF. In nucleotides, the CDR3 is TGTGCCAGCAGTGACGCTACAGGGGGCATCAATGAGCAGTTCTTC.

The rearrangement links TRBV12-3 or TRBV12-4 to TRBJ1-1; the D is unclear. This CDR3 is built from 15 residues. With 1 base removed from V and 1 base from J, the gap between germline ends came to 10 bases. The chain's CDR3 is CASSLVRQRNTEAFF. The DNA of the CDR3 is TGTGCCAGCAGTTTAGTTAGGCAGAGGAACACTGAAGCTTTCTTT.

V is TRBV6-5 and J is TRBJ2-1; D remains ambiguous. The CDR3 has 15 amino acids. V gave up 1 base and J gave up 4 bases, with 11 bases separating them. Germline V gene lookup returns CDR1 MNHEY and CDR2 SVGAGI. CDR3 loop: CASSYYSASYNEQFF. CDR3 bases: TGTGCCAGCAGTTACTACAGCGCAAGTTACAATGAGCAGTTCTTC.

The rearrangement joins TRBV7-9 to TRBJ2-1; tentatively, D is TRBD2 (6 bases). The length of the CDR3 is 16 residues. Germline CDR1 reads SEHNR; CDR2 reads FQNEAQ (reference sequence). V was clipped by 2 bases and J by 14 bases, with 25 bases between them. CDR3 DNA sequence: TGTGCCAGCAGCTTATCGGACGGGGGAGACGCTAGGAGGGAGTTCTTC. This translates into CASSLSDGGDARREFF. Looking up the rest from reference TRBV7-9 and TRBJ2-1 gives the full variable domain: DTGVSQNPRHKITKRGQNVTFRCDPISEHNRLYWYRQTLGQGPEFLTYFQNEAQLEKSRLLSDRFSAERPKGSFSTLEIQRTEQGDSAMYLCASSLSDGGDARREFFGPGTRLTVL.

The chain combines TRBV6-6 with TRBJ2-7; the D gene is possibly TRBD1 (6 bases). Germline lookup yields CDR1 MNHNY and CDR2 SVGAGI (reference sequence). With 6 bases removed from V and 2 bases from J, the gap between germline ends came to 11 bases. CDR3 length: 13 residues. For the CDR3, the DNA is TGTGCCAGCAGGACGACAGGCACCTACGAGCAGTACTTC. Translation gives CASRTTGTYEQYF.

This clonotype was detected only a few times. The chain combines TRBV27 with TRBJ2-5; a possible D gene is TRBD1 (6 bases). Germline V lookup: CDR1 MNHEY, CDR2 SMNVEV (reference sequence). Trimming took off 5 bases at V and 3 bases at J, with 16 bases between the two ends. The CDR3 runs to 15 residues. CDR3 residues: CASSPLPGAEETQYF. CDR3 nucleotide sequence: TGTGCCAGCAGTCCCCTACCAGGGGCGGAAGAGACCCAGTACTTC.

The chain employs TRBV12-3 or TRBV12-4 and TRBJ1-5; 7 bases are a match to TRBD1. The CDR3 totals 15 residues. With 5 bases clipped from V and 4 bases from J, the junction kept 8 bases outside the gene matches. The chain's CDR3 is CASSRQDRINQPQHF. DNA for the CDR3: TGTGCCAGCAGTCGCCAGGACAGGATTAATCAGCCCCAGCATTTT.

V usage is TRBV20-1 and J usage is TRBJ2-3; D possibly corresponds to TRBD2 (5 bases). The CDR3 is 15 residues long. Germline V gene lookup returns CDR1 DFQATT and CDR2 SNEGSKA (reference sequence). V lost 0 bases, J lost 0 bases, and 10 bases lay in between. The CDR3 region is CSARDEAVSTDTQYF. The CDR3 DNA follows: TGCAGTGCTAGAGATGAAGCGGTGAGCACAGATACGCAGTATTTT.

V is TRBV12-5 and J is TRBJ2-2; TRBD1 matches at 11 bases. Losses at the gene ends were 7 bases for V and 4 bases for J; bases not matched to a gene: 2. Germline V gene data show CDR1 as LGHNT and CDR2 as FRNRAP. This CDR3 spans 14 amino acids. The CDR3 reads CASAGTGGTGELFF. In DNA form, the CDR3 reads TGTGCTAGTGCCGGGACAGGGGGCACCGGGGAGCTGTTTTTT.

This clonotype showed up just once. The chain employs TRBV7-9 and TRBJ2-7, with D perhaps matching TRBD1 (6 bases). The better agreement between TRBJ2-5 and the DNA end casts doubt on the J call. Germline assignment: CDR1 SEHNR and CDR2 FQNEAQ (reference sequence). The CDR3 totals 14 residues. CDR3 region: CASSHDRPPGTQYF. The CDR3 DNA reads as TGTGCCAGCAGCCACGACAGGCCGCCGGGGACCCAGTACTTC.

The rearrangement links TRBV29-1 to TRBJ2-1; D is uncertain. Germline V gene lookup returns CDR1 SQVTM and CDR2 ANQGSEA. The CDR3 extends over 13 amino acids. V gave up 7 bases and J gave up 3 bases, with 13 bases separating them. The CDR3 coding sequence is TGCAGCGCCCCAGCGTGGAGCTACAATGAGCAGTTCTTC. Its translation: CSAPAWSYNEQFF.